This passage covers 20 T cell receptor beta chains from one sample sequenced in a study of T cell changes during pregnancy in multiple sclerosis. TCRdb's table, derived via immunoSEQ multiplex PCR, lists solely in-frame clones and lacks some. This table holds more than 20,000 clones, 90% to 95% found once. The sample here was CD8+ T cells from peripheral blood mononuclear cells, taken in the third trimester of pregnancy. The receptor source for this set is a female donor with multiple sclerosis, enrolled in a pregnancy study.

The rearrangement joins TRBV6-5 to TRBJ2-1; the D gene is possibly TRBD2 (6 bases). V was trimmed by 6 bases and J by 10 bases, leaving 16 bases between them. Germline lookup yields CDR1 MNHEY and CDR2 SVGAGI. The CDR3 loop spans 13 amino acids. CDR3 residues: CASSPSTSSEQFF. In nucleotides, the CDR3 is TGTGCCAGCAGCCCTTCGACTAGTTCGGAGCAGTTCTTC.

The J gene is TRBJ2-2, the V gene TRBV29-1, with TRBD1 matching over 11 bases. This CDR3 contains 13 residues. Losses at the gene ends were 6 bases for V and 4 bases for J; bases not matched to a gene: 1. Germline V gives CDR1 SQVTM, CDR2 ANQGSEA. CDR3 DNA sequence: TGCAGCGTCGGGACAGGGGGCACCGGGGAGCTGTTTTTT. It specifies CSVGTGGTGELFF.

Here the CDR3 reads CASSEGQGADTQYF. The CDR3 DNA follows: TGTGCCAGCAGTGAGGGACAGGGGGCAGATACGCAGTATTTT. V usage is TRBV6-4 and J usage is TRBJ2-3; 11 bases agree with TRBD1. This CDR3 contains 14 residues. CDR1 is MRHNA and CDR2 is SNTAGT in the germline V gene. V was clipped by 3 bases and J by 4 bases; unmatched bases: 0.

This clone was observed once. This chain joins TRBV28 and TRBJ1-2; 8 bases agree with TRBD1. Germline lookup yields CDR1 MDHEN and CDR2 SYDVKM. There are 15 residues in the CDR3. The J segment lost 4 bases and the V segment lost 5 bases, leaving 9 bases of the junction unmatched. In DNA form, the CDR3 reads TGTGCCAGCAGTAGCTTACAGGGGGACTCCTATGGCTACACCTTC. Protein product: CASSSLQGDSYGYTF.

The CDR3 region is CASSPQGASYNSPLHF. The CDR3 coding sequence is TGTGCCAGCAGCCCACAGGGGGCATCCTATAATTCACCCCTCCACTTT. The V gene is TRBV14, the J gene TRBJ1-6, with TRBD1 identical over 9 bases. Trimming cost V 4 bases and J 1 base; bases outside gene matches: 2. This CDR3 has 16 amino acids. Germline CDR1 is SGHDN and CDR2 is FVKESK.

Here the CDR3 DNA reads TGTGCCAGCAGCTTCATAAGAGGGGACACCCAAGAGACCCAGTACTTC. It encodes CASSFIRGDTQETQYF. This chain links TRBV7-3 with TRBJ2-5; the D gene is possibly TRBD1 (6 bases). Germline loops: CDR1 SGHTA, CDR2 FQGTGA. The V end was cut by 3 bases, the J end by 1 base, with 15 bases between. There are 16 residues in the CDR3.

This chain links TRBV7-8 with TRBJ1-1; tentative D call: TRBD1 (6 bases). Germline V lookup: CDR1 SGHVS, CDR2 FQNEAQ. Trimming removed 4 bases at V and 11 bases at J, with 17 bases between. The CDR3 contains 13 residues. The CDR3 nucleotides are TGTGCCAGCAGCTCAGGACCGGGACAAGCGGCTTTCTTT. Translation: CASSSGPGQAAFF.

J is TRBJ2-4 and V is TRBV14; D is possibly TRBD2 (7 bases). The CDR3 consists of 17 residues. The V end was cut by 0 bases, the J end by 7 bases, with 19 bases between. CDR1 and CDR2 (germline): SGHDN, FVKESK. The DNA of the CDR3 is TGTGCCAGCAGCCAAGAAGGGGGGGCTAGCGGATGGAACATTCAGTACTTC. Translating it yields CASSQEGGASGWNIQYF.

The J gene is TRBJ2-2, the V gene TRBV7-9; TRBD1 agrees at 9 bases. The germline gives CDR1 SEHNR, CDR2 FQNEAQ (reference sequence). The CDR3 totals 15 residues. V shed 4 bases, J shed 6 bases, and the junction held 6 bases outside the gene matches. CDR3 loop: CASSSLTGGAGELFF. In DNA form, the CDR3 reads TGTGCCAGCAGCTCCCTAACAGGGGGCGCCGGGGAGCTGTTTTTT.

The chain combines TRBV4-1 with TRBJ1-2; weak D call: TRBD1 (6 bases). The CDR3 sequence is 14 residues long. The V end was cut by 0 bases, the J end by 8 bases, with 13 bases between. Germline loops: CDR1 MGHRA, CDR2 YSYEKL. Written as DNA, the CDR3 is TGCGCCAGCAGCCAAGAGATAGGGGGTGGAGGCTACACCTTC. Translation gives CASSQEIGGGGYTF.

The chain combines TRBV7-9 with TRBJ2-1; TRBD1 is a possible D gene (6 bases). The CDR3 is made up of 15 amino acids. V dropped 6 bases and J dropped 3 bases, with 15 bases sitting between them. Germline CDR1 reads SEHNR; CDR2 reads FQNEAQ (reference sequence). The CDR3 reads CASSHLRDIYNEQFF. The CDR3 DNA reads TGTGCCAGCAGTCACCTTCGGGACATCTACAATGAGCAGTTCTTC.

The rearrangement joins TRBV19 to TRBJ1-2; 7 nucleotides line up with TRBD1. Looked up from germline, CDR1 is LNHDA and CDR2 is SQIVND (reference sequence). CDR3 length equals 12 residues. V shed 5 bases, J shed 5 bases, and the junction held 2 bases outside the gene matches. The CDR3 is CASSPGQYGYTF. The CDR3 region has the DNA TGTGCCAGTAGTCCGGGACAGTATGGCTACACCTTC.

J is TRBJ1-5 and V is TRBV6-4; 8 bases agree with TRBD1. The junction had 5 bases not matched to a gene; V was cut back by 8 bases and J by 2 bases. Germline assignment: CDR1 MRHNA and CDR2 SNTAGT. This CDR3 spans 14 amino acids. The CDR3 spells CASSPTGGNQPQHF. The CDR3 DNA is TGTGCCAGCTCCCCGACAGGGGGCAATCAGCCCCAGCATTTT.

The rearrangement uses TRBV7-8 and TRBJ2-5; no clear D. The CDR3 consists of 14 residues. The germline V gene encodes CDR1 SGHVS and CDR2 FQNEAQ. Between the trimmed V and J ends, which lost 1 base and 0 bases, there was a span of 6 bases. The DNA for the CDR3 is TGTGCCAGCAGCTTAGTAGTCTACCAAGAGACCCAGTACTTC. This encodes CASSLVVYQETQYF.

The chain has TRBV6-4 and TRBJ2-2; TRBD2 aligns across 9 bases. The CDR3 extends over 16 amino acids. V shed 0 bases, J shed 1 base, and the junction held 0 bases outside the gene matches. The V gene's germline CDR1 is MRHNA and CDR2 SNTAGT. DNA for the CDR3: TGTGCCAGCAGTGACTCGACTAGCGGGAACACCGGGGAGCTGTTTTTT. Translating it yields CASSDSTSGNTGELFF.

This rearrangement joins TRBV4-1 to TRBJ2-5; 8 nucleotides match TRBD2. CDR1 and CDR2 (germline): MGHRA, YSYEKL. The CDR3 has 13 residues. V was clipped by 1 base and J by 5 bases; unmatched bases: 0. The CDR3 nucleotides read TGCGCCAGCAGCCAAGGCGGGAGGGAGACCCAGTACTTC. Amino acid sequence: CASSQGGRETQYF.

The chain has TRBV4-3 and TRBJ2-7; TRBD1 might be the D (5 bases). V was clipped by 1 base and J by 0 bases, with 10 bases between them. Germline V gives CDR1 LGHNA, CDR2 YSLEER. The CDR3 is made up of 15 amino acids. The CDR3 region is CASSQGTSPSYEQYF. Written as DNA, the CDR3 is TGCGCCAGCAGCCAAGGGACATCGCCCTCCTACGAGCAGTACTTC.

V usage is TRBV4-1 and J usage is TRBJ2-7; possible D gene TRBD2, 6 bases. The CDR3 contains 15 residues. Looked up from germline, CDR1 is MGHRA and CDR2 is YSYEKL. V lost 1 base to trimming and J lost 3 bases, with 13 bases between them. This CDR3 is CASSQGDSGFYEQYF. The CDR3 coding sequence is TGCGCCAGCAGCCAAGGGGATAGCGGTTTCTACGAGCAGTACTTC.

J is TRBJ2-7 and V is TRBV2, with no clear D. The CDR3 covers 16 residues. V was clipped by 3 bases and J by 4 bases, with 19 bases between them. Looked up from germline, CDR1 is SNHLY and CDR2 is FYNNEI. In nucleotides, the CDR3 is TGTGCCAGCAGTGATATCTCCCTAACGCGGAGATACGAGCAGTACTTC. Protein sequence: CASSDISLTRRYEQYF. The complete variable domain, with remaining parts taken from reference TRBV2 and TRBJ2-7, reads EPEVTQTPSHQVTQMGQEVILRCVPISNHLYFYWYRQILGQKVEFLVSFYNNEISEKSEIFDDQFSVERPDGSNFTLKIRSTKLEDSAMYFCASSDISLTRRYEQYFGPGTRLTVT.

The V call is TRBV5-5, the J call TRBJ1-5, with 7 bases aligning to TRBD1. The CDR3 covers 15 residues. The trim removed 0 bases at V and 7 bases at J, leaving 7 bases unmatched. Germline loops: CDR1 SGHKS, CDR2 YYEKEE (reference sequence). CDR3 region: CASSLDRGRRQPQHF. The CDR3 coding sequence is TGTGCCAGCAGCTTGGACAGGGGACGGAGGCAGCCCCAGCATTTT.